The entry below gives a single T cell receptor (beta chain) sequence along with its context. The entry originates in a study of blood T cell repertoires in COVID-19. Study-wide context: Samples representing acute and convalescent COVID-19 were sourced from the United States, Italy and Spain. In each case, the material was cDNA or gDNA derived from T cells, B-cell-depleted T cells, or PBMCs.

Assay used: immunoSEQ multiplex PCR; TCRdb lists only in-frame clones, some missing. The data hold around 170,000 clones, with less than 90% observed a single time. The CDR3 contains 20 residues. This clonotype originated in a man aged 55 to 70 with acute or convalescent COVID-19. The sequencing sample was made of peripheral blood. The chain joins TRBV21-1 to TRBJ2-7; the table's D call, TRBD2, was not checked against the DNA. TRBV21-1 is a documented pseudogene. CDR3 loop: CASSTGPGLAGVIGAYEQYV. The CDR3 nucleotides are TGTGCCAGCAGCACTGGCCCGGGACTAGCGGGGGTCATCGGGGCCTACGAGCAGTACGTC.